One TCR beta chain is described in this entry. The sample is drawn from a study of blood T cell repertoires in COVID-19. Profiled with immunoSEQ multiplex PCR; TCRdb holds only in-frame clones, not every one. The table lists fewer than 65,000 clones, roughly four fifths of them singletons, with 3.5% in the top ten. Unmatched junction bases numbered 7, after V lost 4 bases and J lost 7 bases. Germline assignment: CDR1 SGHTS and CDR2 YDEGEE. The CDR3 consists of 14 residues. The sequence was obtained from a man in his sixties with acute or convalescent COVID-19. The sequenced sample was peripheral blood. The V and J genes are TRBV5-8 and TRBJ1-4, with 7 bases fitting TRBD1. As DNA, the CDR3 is TGTGCCAGCAGCCCAGGGGGTGGGGCTGAAAAACTGTTTTTT. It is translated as CASSPGGGAEKLFF.